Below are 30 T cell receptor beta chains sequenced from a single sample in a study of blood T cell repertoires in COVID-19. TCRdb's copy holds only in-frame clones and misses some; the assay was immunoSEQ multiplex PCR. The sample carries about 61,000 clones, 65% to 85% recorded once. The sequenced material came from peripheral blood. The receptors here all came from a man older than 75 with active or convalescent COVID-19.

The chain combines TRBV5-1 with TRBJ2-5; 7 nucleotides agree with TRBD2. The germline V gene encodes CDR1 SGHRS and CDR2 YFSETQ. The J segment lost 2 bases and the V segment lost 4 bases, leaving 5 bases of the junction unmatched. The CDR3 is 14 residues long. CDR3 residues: CASSRTSEQETQYF. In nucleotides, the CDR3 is TGCGCCAGCAGCCGGACTAGTGAACAAGAGACCCAGTACTTC.

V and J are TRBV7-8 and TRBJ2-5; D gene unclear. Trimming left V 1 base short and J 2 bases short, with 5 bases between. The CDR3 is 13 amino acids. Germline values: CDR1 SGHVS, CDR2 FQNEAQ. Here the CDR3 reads CASSLGQQETQYF. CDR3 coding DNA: TGTGCCAGCAGCTTAGGGCAGCAAGAGACCCAGTACTTC.

Here the CDR3 reads CASSRVGGEQYF. DNA for the CDR3: TGCGCCAGCAGCCGGGTGGGGGGCGAGCAGTACTTC. The chain is built from TRBV4-1 and TRBJ2-7, with a tentative D call TRBD2 (6 bases). The CDR3 is 12 amino acids. Germline loops: CDR1 MGHRA, CDR2 YSYEKL. Deletions cut 4 bases from V and 6 bases from J, with 10 bases between.

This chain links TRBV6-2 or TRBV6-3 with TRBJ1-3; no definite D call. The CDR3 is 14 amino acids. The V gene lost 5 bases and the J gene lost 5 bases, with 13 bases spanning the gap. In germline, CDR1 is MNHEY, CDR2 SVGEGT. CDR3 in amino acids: CASSGSSARNTIYF. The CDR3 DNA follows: TGTGCCAGCAGTGGGTCCTCAGCGCGAAACACCATATATTTT.

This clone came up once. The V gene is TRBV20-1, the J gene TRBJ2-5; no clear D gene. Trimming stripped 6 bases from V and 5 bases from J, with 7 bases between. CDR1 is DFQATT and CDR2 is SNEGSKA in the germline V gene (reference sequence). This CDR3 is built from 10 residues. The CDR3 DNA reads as TGCAGTGCGGGCAGGGAGACCCAGTACTTC. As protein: CSAGRETQYF.

The CDR3 loop is CASSPYGGDQETQYF. DNA of the CDR3: TGTGCCAGCTCACCCTACGGGGGGGACCAAGAGACCCAGTACTTC. The chain joins TRBV18 to TRBJ2-5; 8 nucleotides agree with TRBD2. The CDR3 loop spans 15 amino acids. With 3 bases clipped from V and 0 bases from J, the junction kept 3 bases outside the gene matches. CDR1 and CDR2 from the germline V gene are KGHSH and LQKENI.

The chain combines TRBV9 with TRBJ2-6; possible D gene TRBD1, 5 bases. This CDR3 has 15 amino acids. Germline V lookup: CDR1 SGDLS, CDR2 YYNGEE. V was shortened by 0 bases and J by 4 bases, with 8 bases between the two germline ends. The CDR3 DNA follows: TGTGCCAGCAGCGTAGCAGGGCCCGGGGCCAACGTCCTGACTTTC. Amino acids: CASSVAGPGANVLTF.

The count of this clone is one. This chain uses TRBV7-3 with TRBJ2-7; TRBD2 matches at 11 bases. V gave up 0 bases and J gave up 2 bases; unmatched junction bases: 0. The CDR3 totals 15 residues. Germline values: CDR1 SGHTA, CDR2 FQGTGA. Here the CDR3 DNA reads TGTGCCAGCAGCTTAACGGGACTAGCGGCCTACGAGCAGTACTTC. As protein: CASSLTGLAAYEQYF.

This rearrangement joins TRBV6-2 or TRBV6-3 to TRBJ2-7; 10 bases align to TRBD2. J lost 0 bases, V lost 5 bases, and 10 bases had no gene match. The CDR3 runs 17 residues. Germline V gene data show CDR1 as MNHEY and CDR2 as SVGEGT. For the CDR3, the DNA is TGTGCCAGCAGTCGTTCACCGGGACTAGCGAACTCCTACGAGCAGTACTTC. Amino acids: CASSRSPGLANSYEQYF.

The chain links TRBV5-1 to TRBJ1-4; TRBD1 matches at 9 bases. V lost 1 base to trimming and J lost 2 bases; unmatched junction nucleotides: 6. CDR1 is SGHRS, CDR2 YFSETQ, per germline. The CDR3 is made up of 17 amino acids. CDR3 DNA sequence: TGCGCCAGCAGCTTGTCGGGACAGGGATCGACTAATGAAAAACTGTTTTTT. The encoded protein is CASSLSGQGSTNEKLFF.

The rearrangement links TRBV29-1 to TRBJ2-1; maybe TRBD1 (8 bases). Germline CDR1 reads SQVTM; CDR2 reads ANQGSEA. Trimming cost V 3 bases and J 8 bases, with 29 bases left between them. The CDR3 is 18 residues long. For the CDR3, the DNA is TGCAGCGTTGAGGTTCCGGCGGGGGAAACAGGGGGTAGGTATGAGCAGTTCTTC. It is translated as CSVEVPAGETGGRYEQFF.

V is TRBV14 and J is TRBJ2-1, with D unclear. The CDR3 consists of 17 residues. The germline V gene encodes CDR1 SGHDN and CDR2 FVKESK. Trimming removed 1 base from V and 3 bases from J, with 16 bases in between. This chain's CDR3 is CASSQGGWRPDYNEQFF. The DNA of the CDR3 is TGTGCCAGCAGCCAAGGAGGCTGGCGGCCGGACTACAATGAGCAGTTCTTC.

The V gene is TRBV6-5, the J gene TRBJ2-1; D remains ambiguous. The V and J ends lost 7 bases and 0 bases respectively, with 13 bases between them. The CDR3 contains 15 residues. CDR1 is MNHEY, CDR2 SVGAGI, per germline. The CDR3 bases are TGTGCCAGCATCGGAGCTGGTAGCTCCTACAATGAGCAGTTCTTC. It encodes CASIGAGSSYNEQFF.

The CDR3 spells CASSATGSGNTIYF. Here the CDR3 DNA reads TGTGCCAGCAGCGCGACGGGCTCTGGAAACACCATATATTTT. The chain is built from TRBV9 and TRBJ1-3; no reliable D call. CDR3 size: 14 residues. Germline assignment: CDR1 SGDLS and CDR2 YYNGEE. V lost 3 bases and J 0 bases, leaving 7 bases between the germline ends.

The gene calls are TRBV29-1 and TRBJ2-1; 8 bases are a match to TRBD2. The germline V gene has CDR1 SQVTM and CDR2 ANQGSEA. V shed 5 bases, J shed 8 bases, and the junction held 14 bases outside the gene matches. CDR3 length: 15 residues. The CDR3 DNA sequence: TGCAGCGTTTTGAAGTTGGTCGGGAGGGCCTATGAGCAGTTCTTC. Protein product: CSVLKLVGRAYEQFF.

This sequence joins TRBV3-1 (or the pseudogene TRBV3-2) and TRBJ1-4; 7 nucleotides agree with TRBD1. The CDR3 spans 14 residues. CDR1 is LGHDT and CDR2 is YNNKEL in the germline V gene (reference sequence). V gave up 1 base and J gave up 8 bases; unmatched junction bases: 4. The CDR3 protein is CASSQGTGSEKLFF. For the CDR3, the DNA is TGTGCCAGCAGCCAAGGGACAGGTAGCGAAAAACTGTTTTTT.

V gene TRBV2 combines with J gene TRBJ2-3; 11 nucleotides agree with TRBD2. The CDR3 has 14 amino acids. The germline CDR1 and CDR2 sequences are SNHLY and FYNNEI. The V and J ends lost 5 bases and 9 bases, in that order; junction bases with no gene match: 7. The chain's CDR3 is CASSLGLAGGTQYF. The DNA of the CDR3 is TGTGCCAGCAGTTTGGGGCTAGCGGGGGGCACGCAGTATTTT.

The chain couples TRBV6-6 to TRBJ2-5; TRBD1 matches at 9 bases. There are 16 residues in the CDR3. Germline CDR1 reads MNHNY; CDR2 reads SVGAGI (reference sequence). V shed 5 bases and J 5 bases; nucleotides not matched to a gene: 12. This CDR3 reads CASSHSGQGVAETQYF. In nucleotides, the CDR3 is TGTGCCAGCAGTCATTCGGGACAGGGTGTTGCGGAGACCCAGTACTTC.

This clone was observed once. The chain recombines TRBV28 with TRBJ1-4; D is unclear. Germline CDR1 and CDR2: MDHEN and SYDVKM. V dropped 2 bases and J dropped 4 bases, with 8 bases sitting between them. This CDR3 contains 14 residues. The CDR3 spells CASSLRRDNEKLFF. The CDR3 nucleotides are TGTGCCAGCAGTTTACGGAGAGATAATGAAAAACTGTTTTTT.

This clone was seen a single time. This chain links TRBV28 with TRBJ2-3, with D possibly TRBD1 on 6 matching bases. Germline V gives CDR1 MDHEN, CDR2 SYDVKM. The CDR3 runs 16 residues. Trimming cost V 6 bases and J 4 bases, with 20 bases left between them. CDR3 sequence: CASSLKSGRGADTQYF. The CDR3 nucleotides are TGTGCCAGCAGCCTTAAATCCGGCAGGGGTGCAGATACGCAGTATTTT.

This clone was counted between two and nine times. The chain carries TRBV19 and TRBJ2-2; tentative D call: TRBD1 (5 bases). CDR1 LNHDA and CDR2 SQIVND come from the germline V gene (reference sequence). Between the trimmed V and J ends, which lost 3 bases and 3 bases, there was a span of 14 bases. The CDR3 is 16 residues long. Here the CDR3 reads CASSISAGSHTGELFF. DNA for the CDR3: TGTGCCAGTAGTATCTCGGCAGGGTCCCACACCGGGGAGCTGTTTTTT. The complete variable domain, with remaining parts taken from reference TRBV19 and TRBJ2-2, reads DGGITQSPKYLFRKEGQNVTLSCEQNLNHDAMYWYRQDPGQGLRLIYYSQIVNDFQKGDIAEGYSVSREKKESFPLTVTSAQKNPTAFYLCASSISAGSHTGELFFGEGSRLTVL.

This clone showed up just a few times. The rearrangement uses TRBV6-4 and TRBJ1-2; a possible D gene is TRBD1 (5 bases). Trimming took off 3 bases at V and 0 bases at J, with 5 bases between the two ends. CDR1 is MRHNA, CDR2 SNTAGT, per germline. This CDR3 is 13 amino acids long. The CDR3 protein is CASSEGANYGYTF. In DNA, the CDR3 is TGTGCCAGCAGTGAAGGGGCTAACTATGGCTACACCTTC.

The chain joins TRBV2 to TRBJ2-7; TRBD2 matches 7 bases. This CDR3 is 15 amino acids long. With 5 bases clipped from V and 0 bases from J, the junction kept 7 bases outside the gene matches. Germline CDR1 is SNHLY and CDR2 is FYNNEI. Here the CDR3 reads CASSRTSASSYEQYF. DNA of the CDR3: TGTGCCAGCAGTAGAACTAGCGCTAGCTCCTACGAGCAGTACTTC.

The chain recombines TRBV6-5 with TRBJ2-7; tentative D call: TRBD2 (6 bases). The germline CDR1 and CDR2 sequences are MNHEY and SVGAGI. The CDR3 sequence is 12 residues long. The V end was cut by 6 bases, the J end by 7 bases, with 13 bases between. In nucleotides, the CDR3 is TGTGCCAGCAGCCCAAGGGCGGGAGAGCAGTACTTC. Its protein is CASSPRAGEQYF.

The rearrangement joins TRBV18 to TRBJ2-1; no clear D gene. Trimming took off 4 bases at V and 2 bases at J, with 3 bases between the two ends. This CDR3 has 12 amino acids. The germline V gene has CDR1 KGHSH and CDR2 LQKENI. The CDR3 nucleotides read TGTGCCAGCTCACATACCTACAATGAGCAGTTCTTC. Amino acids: CASSHTYNEQFF.

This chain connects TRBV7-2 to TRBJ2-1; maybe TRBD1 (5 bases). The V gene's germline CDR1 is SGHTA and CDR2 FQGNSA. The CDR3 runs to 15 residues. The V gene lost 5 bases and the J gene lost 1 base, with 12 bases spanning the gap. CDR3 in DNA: TGTGCCAGCAGCACCGGACACCGATCCTACAATGAGCAGTTCTTC. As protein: CASSTGHRSYNEQFF.

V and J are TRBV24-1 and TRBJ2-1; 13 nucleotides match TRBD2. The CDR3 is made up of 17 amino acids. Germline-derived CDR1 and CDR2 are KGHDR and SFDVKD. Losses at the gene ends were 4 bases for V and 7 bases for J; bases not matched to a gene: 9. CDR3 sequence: CATSDQRTSGGRNEQFF. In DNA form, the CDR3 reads TGTGCCACCAGTGACCAACGGACTAGCGGGGGACGAAATGAGCAGTTCTTC.

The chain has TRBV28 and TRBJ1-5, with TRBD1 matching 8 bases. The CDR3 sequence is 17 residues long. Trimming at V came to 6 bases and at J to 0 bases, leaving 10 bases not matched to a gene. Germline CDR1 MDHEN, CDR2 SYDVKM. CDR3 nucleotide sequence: TGTGCCAGCAGCCGCGGACAGGGACCATATAGCAATCAGCCCCAGCATTTT. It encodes CASSRGQGPYSNQPQHF.

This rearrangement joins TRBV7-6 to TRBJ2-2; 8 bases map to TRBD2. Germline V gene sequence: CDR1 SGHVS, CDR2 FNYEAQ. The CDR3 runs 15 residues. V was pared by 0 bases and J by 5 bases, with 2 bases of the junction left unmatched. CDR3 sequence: CASSLAGGETGELFF. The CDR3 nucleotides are TGTGCCAGCAGCTTAGCCGGGGGGGAGACCGGGGAGCTGTTTTTT.

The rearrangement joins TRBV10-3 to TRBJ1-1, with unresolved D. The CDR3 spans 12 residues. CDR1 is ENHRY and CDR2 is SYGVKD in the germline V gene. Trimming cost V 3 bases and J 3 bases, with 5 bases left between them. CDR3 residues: CAISDGDTEAFF. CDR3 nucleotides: TGTGCCATCAGTGACGGAGACACTGAAGCTTTCTTT.